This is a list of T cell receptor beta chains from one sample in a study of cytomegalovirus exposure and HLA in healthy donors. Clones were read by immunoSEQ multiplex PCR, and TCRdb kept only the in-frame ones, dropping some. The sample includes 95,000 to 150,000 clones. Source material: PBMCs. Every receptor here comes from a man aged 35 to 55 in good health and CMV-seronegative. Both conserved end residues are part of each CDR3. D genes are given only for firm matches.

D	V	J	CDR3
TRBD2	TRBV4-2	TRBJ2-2	CASSQVVTSGPGELFF
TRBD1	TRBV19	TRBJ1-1	CASNRKGQANTEAFF
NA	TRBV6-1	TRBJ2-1	CASIVAGAYNEQFF
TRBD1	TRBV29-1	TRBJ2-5	CSVTTGAQETQYF
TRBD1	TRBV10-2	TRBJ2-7	CASSERDRGMGEQYF
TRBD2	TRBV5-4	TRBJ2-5	CASSPGLAGGETQYF
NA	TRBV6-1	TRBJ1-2	CASSEGVVGGGYTF
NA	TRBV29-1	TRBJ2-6	CSVEDSRISSGANVLTF
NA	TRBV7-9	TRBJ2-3	CASSLNAGSTDTQYF
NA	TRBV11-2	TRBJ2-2	CASSFRASSGTGELFF
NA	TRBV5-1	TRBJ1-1	CASRGGNTEAFF
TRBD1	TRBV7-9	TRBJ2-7	CASSFPGGEQHF
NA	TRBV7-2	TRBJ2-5	CASSSQETQYF
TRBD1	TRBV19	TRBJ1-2	CASRQGPGGYGYTF
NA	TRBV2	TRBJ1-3	CASTVSGNTIYF
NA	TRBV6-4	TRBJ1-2	CASSETLGGAVYGYTF
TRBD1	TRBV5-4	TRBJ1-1	CAVGQGAELNTEAFF
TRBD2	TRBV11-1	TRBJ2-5	CASSSPRTSEQETQYF
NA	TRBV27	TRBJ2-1	CASSLRSSGGQFF
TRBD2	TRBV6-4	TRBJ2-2	CASSEREGYDTGELFF
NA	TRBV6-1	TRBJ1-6	CASSPTGFNSPLHF
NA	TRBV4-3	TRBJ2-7	CASSQGVADYYEQYF
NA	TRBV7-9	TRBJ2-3	CASSLVGADTQYF
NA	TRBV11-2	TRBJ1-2	CASSTIGFNYGYTF
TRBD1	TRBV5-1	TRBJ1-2	CASSFPGGAGGYTF
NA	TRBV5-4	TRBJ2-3	CASSSQGEDTQYF
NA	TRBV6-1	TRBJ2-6	CASSEANSGANVLTF
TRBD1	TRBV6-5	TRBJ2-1	CASSYLGQVYNEQFF
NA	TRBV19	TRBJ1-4	CASSIWGPENEKLFF
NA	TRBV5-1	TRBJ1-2	CASSPGTSDGYTF
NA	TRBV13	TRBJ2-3	CASSPVGTDTQYF
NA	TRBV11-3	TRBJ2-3	CASSYGERNTDTQYF
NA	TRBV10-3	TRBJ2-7	CATIGTFLYEQYF
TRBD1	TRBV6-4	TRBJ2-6	CASSEDRLASGANVLTF
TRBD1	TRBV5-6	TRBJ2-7	CASSQQGATYEQYF
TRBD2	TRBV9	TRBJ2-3	CASSVELAGGLDTQYF
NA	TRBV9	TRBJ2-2	CASSPAQGSDTGELFF
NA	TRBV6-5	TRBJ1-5	CASSYSTGNNQPQHF
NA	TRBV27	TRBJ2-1	CASHPSSYNEQFF
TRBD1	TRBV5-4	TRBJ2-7	CASRGTADAYEQYF
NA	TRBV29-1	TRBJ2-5	CSVVSLDRQYF
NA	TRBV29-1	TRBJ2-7	CSGSQGMGYEQYF
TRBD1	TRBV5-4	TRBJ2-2	CASSSGQGSAGELFF
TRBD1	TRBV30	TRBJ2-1	CAWNRDRGAREQFF
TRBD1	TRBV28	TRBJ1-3	CASRGTGEGTGNTIYF
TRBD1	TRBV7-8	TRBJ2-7	CASSSSPGTGGEQYF
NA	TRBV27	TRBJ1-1	CASSAKRGSTEAFF
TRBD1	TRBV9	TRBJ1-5	CASSVDGTGGPPQHF
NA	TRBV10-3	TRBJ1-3	CAISDRAPLSGNTIYF
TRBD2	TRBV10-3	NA	CAIRRLAGDYEQYF